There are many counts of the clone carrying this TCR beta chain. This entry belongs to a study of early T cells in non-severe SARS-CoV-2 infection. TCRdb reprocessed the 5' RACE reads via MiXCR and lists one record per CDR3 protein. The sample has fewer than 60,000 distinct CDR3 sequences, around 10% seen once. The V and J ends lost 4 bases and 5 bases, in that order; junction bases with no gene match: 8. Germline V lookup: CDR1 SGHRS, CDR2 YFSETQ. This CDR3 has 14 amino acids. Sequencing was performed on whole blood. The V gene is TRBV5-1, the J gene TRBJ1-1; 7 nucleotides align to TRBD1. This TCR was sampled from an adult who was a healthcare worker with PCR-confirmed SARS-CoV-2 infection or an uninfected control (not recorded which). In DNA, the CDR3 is TGCGCCAGCAGCCATGGGAACAGGGGAACTGAAGCTTTCTTT. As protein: CASSHGNRGTEAFF.